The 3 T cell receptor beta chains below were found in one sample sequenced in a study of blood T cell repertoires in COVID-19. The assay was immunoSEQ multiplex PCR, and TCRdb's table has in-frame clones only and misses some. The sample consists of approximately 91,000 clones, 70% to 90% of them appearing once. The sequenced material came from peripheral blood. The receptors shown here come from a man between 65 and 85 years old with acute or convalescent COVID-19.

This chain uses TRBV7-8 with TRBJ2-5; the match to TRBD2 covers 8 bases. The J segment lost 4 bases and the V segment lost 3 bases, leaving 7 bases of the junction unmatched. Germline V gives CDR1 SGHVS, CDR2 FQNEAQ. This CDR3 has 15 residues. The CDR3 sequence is CASSLAAGGRETQYF. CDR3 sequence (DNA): TGTGCCAGCAGCTTGGCTGCGGGGGGTAGAGAGACCCAGTACTTC.

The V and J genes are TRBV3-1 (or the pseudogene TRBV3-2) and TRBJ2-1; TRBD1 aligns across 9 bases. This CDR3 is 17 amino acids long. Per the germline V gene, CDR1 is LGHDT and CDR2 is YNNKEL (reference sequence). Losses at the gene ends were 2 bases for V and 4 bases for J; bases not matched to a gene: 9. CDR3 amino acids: CASSQYGTGLSYNEQFF. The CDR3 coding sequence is TGTGCCAGCAGCCAATATGGGACAGGGCTTTCTTACAATGAGCAGTTCTTC.

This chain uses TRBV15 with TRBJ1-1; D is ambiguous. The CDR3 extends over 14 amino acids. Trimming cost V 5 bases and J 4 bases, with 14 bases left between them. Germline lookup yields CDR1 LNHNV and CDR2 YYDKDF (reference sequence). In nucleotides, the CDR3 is TGTGCCACCAGCGCGGGAGGGCCTAGCACTGAAGCTTTCTTT. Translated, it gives CATSAGGPSTEAFF.